A single sample is the source of the 6 T cell receptor beta chains below, sequenced in a study of T-cell memory formation after mild COVID-19. TCRdb analysed the 5' RACE reads with MiXCR anew, one entry per CDR3 protein. The sample lists approximately 230,000 distinct CDR3 sequences, around 17% occurring once. Sequenced material: PBMCs or a T cell subset sorted from them (not recorded which). Receptors were obtained from a man between 18 and 35 years old who had mild COVID-19 (a few samples of this study predate the infection). Cell type and time point are not known.

This clonotype was counted only a few times. The rearrangement links TRBV7-2 to TRBJ2-5; TRBD2 matches 8 bases. The CDR3 sequence is 15 residues long. Germline-derived CDR1 and CDR2 are SGHTA and FQGNSA. Trimming at V came to 5 bases and at J to 4 bases, leaving 9 bases not matched to a gene. The CDR3 DNA reads as TGTGCCAGCAGCCGTACCGGGACTAGGGGAGAGACCCAGTACTTC. Protein product: CASSRTGTRGETQYF.

This clonotype has a handful of counts. The gene calls are TRBV12-3 or TRBV12-4 and TRBJ1-2; possibly TRBD1 for D (5 bases). V lost 4 bases to trimming and J lost 4 bases, with 7 bases between them. The CDR3 covers 12 residues. The DNA for the CDR3 is TGTGCCAGCAGTTCAGGGTTCTATGGCTACACCTTC. Amino acids: CASSSGFYGYTF.

The chain uses TRBV15 and TRBJ1-2, with D possibly being TRBD1 (5 bases). V was shortened by 8 bases and J by 2 bases, with 12 bases between the two germline ends. The length of the CDR3 is 13 residues. Germline assignment: CDR1 LNHNV and CDR2 YYDKDF (reference sequence). The CDR3 here is CATRGSINYGYTF. The CDR3 region has the DNA TGTGCCACCCGGGGGTCGATAAACTATGGCTACACCTTC.

In DNA form, the CDR3 reads TGTGCCAGCAGCCCCGGATATCAGCCCCAGCATTTT. It is translated as CASSPGYQPQHF. The chain recombines TRBV28 with TRBJ1-5; D not certain. Deletions cut 6 bases from V and 5 bases from J, with 8 bases between. The CDR3 has 12 residues. In germline, CDR1 is MDHEN, CDR2 SYDVKM.

V is TRBV4-2 and J is TRBJ1-2; D is perhaps TRBD1 (6 bases). V was clipped by 4 bases and J by 6 bases, with 21 bases between them. Looked up from germline, CDR1 is LGHNA and CDR2 is YNFKEQ. The CDR3 consists of 16 residues. CDR3 protein: CASSPRDTGRWDGYTF. CDR3 coding DNA: TGTGCCAGCAGCCCGCGGGACACGGGGCGGTGGGATGGCTACACCTTC.

This clonotype was observed a handful of times. The chain employs TRBV6-5 and TRBJ1-6; D call uncertain. V lost 1 base, J lost 7 bases, and 5 bases lay in between. Germline V gene data show CDR1 as MNHEY and CDR2 as SVGAGI. The CDR3 length is 13 residues. The CDR3 DNA is TGTGCCAGCAGTTACTTAGCCAATTCACCCCTCCACTTT. It is translated as CASSYLANSPLHF.